This T cell receptor (beta chain) appears in the sequencing data of a study of T cell repertoires in cytomegalovirus infection (dated by TCRdb to between 2018 and 2020). With respect to the entire study: Alongside well-studied HLA-B-restricted epitopes, the peptide stimulations were aimed at recently identified HLA-C-restricted CMV epitopes, whose presentation resists viral immunomodulation. Donor HLA type was relevant to the analysis, because carriage of CMV infection together with the matching HLA type was indicated by public TCR beta signatures.

Overall results and qualifications from the work: The ex vivo response was dominated by HLA-C-restricted CMV-specific TCR beta clonotypes, which also provided the single most frequent clonotype in two of eight donors. In both this cohort and an independent roughly 350-donor cohort, the cumulative frequency of public TCR beta family members distinguished carriers of CMV infection plus the relevant HLA type.

The treatment or condition label for this specimen denotes: in vitro stimulation with specific CMV peptide epitopes to enrich CMV-specific T cells. This clonotype was detected ten times or more. Its antigen is currently not known. Base-call qualities are not available, and no considerably larger clone is one nucleotide away. The sequencer listed for this sample is Illumina HiSeq 1500. TCRdb cleaned the public reads at Q25 with fastp, built clones with MiXCR and kept in-frame beta chains. Every entry covers one CDR3 protein and lists the most common genes and DNA from its rows. In all, the sample holds roughly 120,000 distinct CDR3 sequences, and about 31% of those were seen once. The top ten clonotypes cover 58% of the sample. Deletion took 1 base off V and 4 bases off J, with a span of 20 bases between the germline ends. The CDR3 sequence holds 17 residues, the cysteine and phenylalanine included. Kept here is only the CDR3 DNA, which spans 51 bases and is read in frame from base 1. The germline V gene provides CDR1 SGHVS and CDR2 FQNEAQ.

This sequence uses TRBV7-8 and TRBJ2-7, with TRBD2 tentatively as D gene (5 bases match). Sequenced material: CD8+ T cells from cultured PBMCs, taken from culture after CMV antigen stimulation. This sequence was found in a human donor in good health (CMV status not recorded). Some clones in this sample may be carry-over from other donors' samples. At the DNA level, the sequence is TGTGCCAGCAGCTTAGTCGTTCCATACGGGATGCTATACGAGCAGTACTTC. This codes for CASSLVVPYGMLYEQYF.